This passage covers 20 T cell receptor beta chains from one sample sequenced in a study of blood T cells in healthy people across ages. A J-beta primer mix and a sample-barcoded 5' primer were used in a second PCR of about 7 to 11 cycles. TCRdb processed the 5' RACE reads anew with MiXCR; each CDR3 protein has one entry. The sample consists of approximately 810,000 distinct CDR3 sequences, 29% of them appearing once. Sequenced sample: blood. These receptors originate from a woman of 80 years or more in good health.

Comment on this clonotype: Since a much larger clone is just one base distant, this may be a read error. This chain joins TRBV20-1 and TRBJ2-1; D is uncertain. CDR1 is DFQATT and CDR2 is SNEGSKA in the germline V gene (reference sequence). The V end was cut by 5 bases, the J end by 13 bases, with 15 bases between. The CDR3 has 11 residues. The CDR3 region has the DNA TGCAGTGCTCCTATCACAGAGACCCAGTTCTTC. As protein: CSAPITETQFF.

This chain links TRBV6-5 with TRBJ1-1; D not resolved. Germline V gene lookup returns CDR1 MNHEY and CDR2 SVGAGI. V dropped 2 bases and J dropped 6 bases, with 19 bases sitting between them. The CDR3 has 16 residues. In DNA, the CDR3 is TGTGCCAGCAGTTACCATCCAGTTAGTCAGGAGGCTGAAGCTTTCTTT. Translated, it gives CASSYHPVSQEAEAFF.

This clonotype was seen repeatedly, ten times or more. This chain links TRBV4-3 with TRBJ2-4; 9 positions match TRBD2. There are 20 residues in the CDR3. With 0 bases clipped from V and 0 bases from J, the junction kept 12 bases outside the gene matches. The germline V gene has CDR1 LGHNA and CDR2 YSLEER. The CDR3 coding sequence is TGCGCCAGCAGCCAAGAACCTAGCGGGATAGGGACGGTAGCCAAAAACATTCAGTACTTC. Its translation: CASSQEPSGIGTVAKNIQYF.

This chain connects TRBV6-4 to TRBJ2-5; D unresolved. The germline V gene has CDR1 MRHNA and CDR2 SNTAGT. The CDR3 extends over 14 amino acids. Between the trimmed V and J ends, which lost 5 bases and 11 bases, there was a span of 21 bases. The CDR3 is CASSLYLGSDEQYF. CDR3 bases: TGTGCCAGCAGTTTGTATTTAGGGTCGGATGAGCAGTACTTC.

This clonotype was counted many times. The gene calls are TRBV4-3 and TRBJ2-7, with unresolved D. Trimming took 0 bases from V and 4 from J, leaving 7 bases between them. Germline CDR1 LGHNA, CDR2 YSLEER. This CDR3 region has 13 residues. CDR3 DNA sequence: TGCGCCAGCAGCCAAGATCTAAGGTACGAGCAGTACTTC. This encodes CASSQDLRYEQYF.

The sample holds a few counts of this clonotype. The chain recombines TRBV18 with TRBJ2-1; 10 bases line up with TRBD2. Germline trimming cut 1 base from V and 4 bases from J; bases unmatched to any gene: 1. Germline V gene sequence: CDR1 KGHSH, CDR2 LQKENI. CDR3 length: 15 residues. Here the CDR3 reads CASSPLSGGYNEQFF. The CDR3 DNA follows: TGTGCCAGCTCACCACTTAGCGGGGGGTACAATGAGCAGTTCTTC.

The table lists this clonotype with many counts. The rearrangement links TRBV12-3 or TRBV12-4 to TRBJ1-4; D is possibly TRBD1 (5 bases). The CDR3 has 14 amino acids. With 3 bases removed from V and 5 bases from J, the gap between germline ends came to 10 bases. The CDR3 loop reads CASSFGGRNEKLFF. CDR3 DNA sequence: TGTGCCAGCAGTTTTGGGGGGAGAAATGAAAAACTGTTTTTT.

This clonotype turned up a few times. The J gene is TRBJ1-3, the V gene TRBV29-1; D is possibly TRBD1 (5 bases). The CDR3 is made up of 17 amino acids. CDR1 SQVTM and CDR2 ANQGSEA come from the germline V gene. V was cut by 6 bases and J by 1 base, with 22 bases left in between. CDR3 DNA sequence: TGCAGCGTGTGGGGGGACCGGGAGAAAGGTTCTGGAAACACCATATATTTT. Translation: CSVWGDREKGSGNTIYF. The full variable domain, with the rest looked up from reference TRBV29-1 and TRBJ1-3, is SAVISQKPSRDICQRGTSLTIQCQVDSQVTMMFWYRQQPGQSLTLIATANQGSEATYESGFVIDKFPISRPNLTFSTLTVSNMSPEDSSIYLCSVWGDREKGSGNTIYFGEGSWLTVV.

As to this clonotype: One end of the junction fails to match germline, which may point to a read error. V is TRBV12-5 and J is TRBJ2-5; D is unresolved. The CDR3 covers 13 residues. The germline gives CDR1 LGHNT, CDR2 FRNRAP. The CDR3 reads CARGLSGRLEQYF. CDR3 bases: TGTGCTAGGGGTTTGTCGGGCCGTCTTGAGCAGTACTTC.

The chain couples TRBV24-1 to TRBJ1-2, with D unclear. CDR3 length equals 15 residues. The V and J ends lost 5 bases and 3 bases respectively, with 15 bases between them. CDR1 is KGHDR and CDR2 is SFDVKD in the germline V gene. CDR3: CATSGAATSYYGYTF. CDR3 in DNA: TGTGCCACCAGTGGTGCTGCGACCTCATACTATGGCTACACCTTC.

This clonotype was recorded at least ten times. The chain employs TRBV2 and TRBJ2-1; 8 bases map to TRBD1. Trimming at V came to 5 bases and at J to 2 bases, leaving 8 bases not matched to a gene. CDR1 SNHLY and CDR2 FYNNEI come from the germline V gene. The CDR3 is 16 residues long. Here the CDR3 DNA reads TGTGCCAGCAGTTCCTTCCGGACAGGGACCTACAATGAGCAGTTCTTC. Protein product: CASSSFRTGTYNEQFF.

The chain is built from TRBV20-1 and TRBJ2-3; the match to TRBD2 covers 10 bases. CDR1 DFQATT and CDR2 SNEGSKA come from the germline V gene (reference sequence). The CDR3 runs to 17 residues. V gave up 3 bases and J gave up 4 bases; unmatched junction bases: 13. CDR3 region: CSARGFGSGGRADTQYF. The CDR3 nucleotides are TGCAGTGCTAGGGGGTTCGGTAGCGGGGGGCGGGCAGATACGCAGTATTTT.

This clonotype was recorded many times. V and J are TRBV11-2 and TRBJ2-1, with 15 bases fitting TRBD2. The CDR3 contains 17 residues. Germline CDR1 reads SGHAT; CDR2 reads FQNNGV. The trim removed 5 bases at V and 5 bases at J, leaving 7 bases unmatched. The DNA of the CDR3 is TGTGCCAGCAGCCCGGGACTAGCGGGGGGCCTACACAATGAGCAGTTCTTC. Amino acids: CASSPGLAGGLHNEQFF.

Many counts were recorded for this clonotype. The chain recombines TRBV3-1 with TRBJ2-3; D ambiguous. Germline-derived CDR1 and CDR2 are LGHDT and YNNKEL (reference sequence). CDR3 length equals 15 residues. V dropped 0 bases and J dropped 0 bases, with 7 bases sitting between them. The CDR3 loop reads CASSQDPWSTDTQYF. Written as DNA, the CDR3 is TGTGCCAGCAGCCAAGATCCCTGGAGCACAGATACGCAGTATTTT.

To note about this clonotype: Mismatch with germline at one junction end may stem from a read error. The chain joins TRBV12-3 or TRBV12-4 to TRBJ2-3, with D possibly called TRBD1 or TRBD2 (5 bases each). This CDR3 is 14 amino acids long. The CDR3 sequence: CASSQGVPADMQYF. DNA of the CDR3: TGTGCCAGCAGCCAGGGAGTGCCCGCAGATATGCAGTATTTT.

Turning to this clonotype: Since a much larger clone is just one base distant, this may be a read error. The chain joins TRBV28 to TRBJ2-1; D possibly corresponds to TRBD2 (7 bases). CDR3 length equals 15 residues. Germline V CDR1 and CDR2: MDHEN, SYDVKM. The ends were cut back, 2 bases at V and 6 bases at J, with 14 bases in the middle. This CDR3 is CASSLTRGAFNEQFF. The CDR3 region has the DNA TGTGCCAGCAGTTTAACCCGGGGGGCCTTCAATGAGCAGTTCTTC.

This clonotype was found a few times. V and J are TRBV3-1 and TRBJ1-5; D not resolved. This CDR3 is built from 15 residues. Germline V gene lookup returns CDR1 LGHDT and CDR2 YNNKEL (reference sequence). V gave up 4 bases and J gave up 4 bases, with 14 bases separating them. CDR3 in amino acids: CASSPRAGANQPQHF. The CDR3 DNA is TGTGCCAGCAGCCCGCGGGCAGGAGCAAATCAGCCCCAGCATTTT.

The sample holds a few counts of this clonotype. The J gene is TRBJ2-4, the V gene TRBV24-1; TRBD2 is a possible D gene (6 bases). In germline, CDR1 is KGHDR, CDR2 SFDVKD. Trimming removed 5 bases at V and 4 bases at J, with 11 bases between. The CDR3 is 14 amino acids. The chain's CDR3 is CATSGGTDKNIQYF. In nucleotides, the CDR3 is TGTGCCACCAGTGGGGGGACTGATAAAAACATTCAGTACTTC.

The sample holds many counts of this clonotype. The chain couples TRBV5-1 to TRBJ2-5; 7 positions match TRBD2. Per the germline V gene, CDR1 is SGHRS and CDR2 is YFSETQ. The CDR3 sequence is 13 residues long. Germline trimming cut 4 bases from V and 4 bases from J; bases unmatched to any gene: 4. The CDR3 region has the DNA TGCGCCAGCAGCATGGGACTACTAGAGACCCAGTACTTC. This gives the protein CASSMGLLETQYF.

The chain employs TRBV3-1 and TRBJ2-3; D may be TRBD1 (6 bases). The CDR3 length is 15 residues. Between the trimmed V and J ends, which lost 5 bases and 1 base, there was a span of 13 bases. Germline V gene sequence: CDR1 LGHDT, CDR2 YNNKEL (reference sequence). CDR3 nucleotide sequence: TGTGCCAGCAGCTTAGGACAGACCCGCACAGATACGCAGTATTTT. This gives the protein CASSLGQTRTDTQYF.